This T cell receptor (beta chain) was sequenced for a study of blood T cells in healthy people across ages (dated by TCRdb to 2013 to 2016). Describing the broader study: In model experiments, template switching captured roughly one uniquely barcoded TCR beta cDNA molecule for every two T cells. To track age-related changes in TCR beta repertoire diversity, the study relied on deep sequencing normalized with unique cDNA molecular identifiers. To avoid experimental bias, donors of different ages were spread randomly across the sequencing lanes. Donors were grouped into four age groups: young (average approximately 16 years), middle-aged (39), aged (over 55) and long-lived (roughly 80). For two donors (one aged 18 to 30 and one aged 80 or older), the study analyzed two additional independent replicas of 1 million unique cDNA reads from the same blood draw. Results and caveats for the whole study, not just this receptor: Observed TCR beta diversity per million T cells fell roughly linearly with age, and a significant reduction was already apparent by age around 36. Compared with the aged group, more naive CD4+ T cells, fewer expanded clones and increased TCR diversity were shown by the long-lived group, suggesting age selection. Estimates of total diversity from one million sequenced T cells were regarded as lower bounds and underestimates. There was a strong correlation between observed TCR beta diversity and the percentage of naive T cells measured by flow cytometry. Conclusive comparison of naive and antigen-experienced compartments was prevented by the profiling of bulk unsorted PBMCs. Because donor CMV infection status was unknown, age-related changes in expanded clonotypes were potentially confounded.

On this clonotype itself: Its antigen remains undetermined. Base qualities are missing; no much larger clone stands one base away.

The CDR3, from cysteine to phenylalanine, totals 15 residues. Kept here is only the CDR3 DNA, which spans 45 bases and is read in frame from base 1. Reading the germline V gene (reference sequence) gives CDR1 LGHDT and CDR2 YNNKEL. The library was prepared using 5' RACE. TCRdb lists the instrument as Illumina HiSeq 2500. A second PCR of about 6 to 11 cycles was run with a J-beta primer mix and a sample-barcoded 5' primer. A unique molecular identifier was introduced onto each TCR beta cDNA molecule by a template-switch 5' adaptor carrying 12 random nucleotides. At least 2.5 million CDR3-containing paired-end reads were obtained from each sample. The Mint cDNA synthesis kit, primed by a TRBC-specific oligonucleotide, was used to synthesize first-strand cDNA from all RNA. All cDNA was treated with uracil-DNA glycosylase and then went through a first 18-cycle PCR with the universal primers M1SS and BC2_uni_R. The paper's processing steps were these. Each sample was normalized by randomly selecting 1 million high-quality reads, each carrying a distinct molecular identifier. Reads sharing molecular identifiers were discarded rather than binned into consensus sequences. MiTCR, with a Q25 quality threshold and the strictest error-elimination algorithm, was used for CDR3 identification, clonotype clustering and error correction. A nonparametric unseen species model with Euler transformation was used to estimate a lower bound on total TCR beta diversity. The public reads were run again by TCRdb, first through fastp at Q25 and then through MiXCR, and only productive beta chains were kept. CDR3 protein duplicates are merged, each entry listing the most common genes and DNA. The V and J calls come from TCRdb's annotation, not from the publication. This sample lists about 1.5 million distinct CDR3 sequences; 35% to 45% were detected once. About 3.8% of the sample comes from the top ten.

The approximately 41 donors, aged roughly 6 to 95 years, were systemically healthy Caucasian individuals from Russia. Each donor gave ten milliliters of peripheral blood, drawn into EDTA-treated Vacutainer tubes. Ficoll-Paque density-gradient centrifugation was used to isolate PBMCs, with at least 6.5 million obtained per sample. Trizol reagent was used to extract total RNA from the PBMCs, yielding at least 5.5 micrograms per sample. For every donor, flow cytometry on a PBMC aliquot measured the percentage of naive CD45RAhigh/CD27high T cells. What was sequenced was blood. This receptor was taken from a woman aged 18-30 years in good health. The V gene is TRBV3-1 and the J gene is TRBJ2-5; the D gene is not confidently resolved. The J call may be incorrect, as the DNA end agrees better with TRBJ2-7. CDR3 sequence: CASSQDRTVGNEQYF. The sequence in DNA is TGTGCCAGCAGCCAAGATCGCACGGTGGGGAACGAGCAGTACTTC.